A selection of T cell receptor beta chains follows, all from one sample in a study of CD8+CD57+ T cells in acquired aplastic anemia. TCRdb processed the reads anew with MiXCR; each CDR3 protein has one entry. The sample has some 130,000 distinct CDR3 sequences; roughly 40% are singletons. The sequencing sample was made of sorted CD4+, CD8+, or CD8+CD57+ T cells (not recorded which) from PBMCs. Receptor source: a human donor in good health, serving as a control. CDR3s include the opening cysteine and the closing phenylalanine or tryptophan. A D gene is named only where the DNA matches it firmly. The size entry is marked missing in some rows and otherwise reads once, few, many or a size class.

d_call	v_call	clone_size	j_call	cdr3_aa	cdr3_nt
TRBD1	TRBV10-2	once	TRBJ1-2	CASSEDRGKYGYTF	TGCGCCAGCAGTGAGGACAGGGGTAAATATGGCTACACCTTC
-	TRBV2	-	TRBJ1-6	CASSVNLGNSPLHF	TGTGCCAGCAGTGTTAATTTGGGGAATTCACCCCTCCACTTT
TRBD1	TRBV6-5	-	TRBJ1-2	CASSSSDRGAYGYTF	TGTGCCAGCAGTTCCTCGGACAGGGGGGCTTATGGCTACACCTTC
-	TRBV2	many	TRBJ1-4	CASTAGGREKLFF	TGTGCCAGCACCGCCGGGGGTAGGGAAAAACTGTTTTTT
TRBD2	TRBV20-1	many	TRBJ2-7	CSARELAGGREQYF	TGCAGTGCTAGAGAACTAGCGGGGGGGCGCGAGCAGTACTTC
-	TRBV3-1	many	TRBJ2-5	CASSQGGQLPYF	TGTGCCAGCAGCCAAGGGGGTCAGTTGCCGTACTTC
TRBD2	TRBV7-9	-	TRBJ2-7	CASSPSGTNPYEQYF	TGTGCCAGCAGCCCTAGCGGGACTAACCCCTACGAGCAGTACTTC
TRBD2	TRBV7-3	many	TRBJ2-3	CASSLTSSGRAQDTQYF	TGTGCCAGCAGCTTAACGTCTAGCGGGAGGGCTCAGGATACGCAGTATTTT
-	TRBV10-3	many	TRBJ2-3	CAISESQGRDTQYF	TGTGCCATCAGTGAGTCACAGGGCCGAGATACGCAGTATTTT
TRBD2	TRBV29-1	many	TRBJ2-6	CSVLTSVSSGANVLTF	TGCAGCGTTTTGACTAGCGTAAGCTCTGGGGCCAACGTCCTGACTTTC
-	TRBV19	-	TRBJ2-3	CASSIEGGSTDTQYF	TGTGCCAGTAGTATCGAAGGGGGAAGCACAGATACGCAGTATTTT
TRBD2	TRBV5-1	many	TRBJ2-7	CASSARLAAVEQYF	TGCGCCAGCAGCGCTCGACTAGCGGCCGTCGAGCAGTACTTC
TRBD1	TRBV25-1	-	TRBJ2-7	CASSVGRGTYEQYF	TGTGCCAGCAGTGTTGGCAGGGGGACCTACGAGCAGTACTTC
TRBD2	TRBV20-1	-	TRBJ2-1	CSARPVTSGSYNEQFF	TGCAGTGCTAGACCCGTGACTAGCGGGAGCTACAATGAGCAGTTCTTC
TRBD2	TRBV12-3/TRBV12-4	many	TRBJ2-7	CASSFGREGPPEQYF	TGTGCCAGCAGTTTCGGGCGGGAGGGCCCACCCGAGCAGTACTTC
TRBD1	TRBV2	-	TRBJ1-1	CASSPGTGLTEAFF	TGTGCCAGCAGCCCCGGGACAGGGCTCACTGAAGCTTTCTTT
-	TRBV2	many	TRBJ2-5	CASSTETQYF	TGTGCCAGCAGTACGGAGACCCAGTACTTC
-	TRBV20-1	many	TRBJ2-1	CSARDGRPDEQFF	TGCAGTGCTAGAGATGGGCGGCCCGATGAGCAGTTCTTC
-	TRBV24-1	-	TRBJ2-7	CATSEARGHYEQYF	TGTGCCACCAGTGAAGCAAGGGGTCATTACGAGCAGTACTTC
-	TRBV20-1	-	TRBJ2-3	CSARTVSDTQYF	TGCAGTGCTCGGACAGTTAGCGATACGCAGTATTTT
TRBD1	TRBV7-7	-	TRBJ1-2	CATRGRDRGHGYTF	TGTGCCACCCGGGGACGGGACAGGGGGCACGGCTACACCTTC
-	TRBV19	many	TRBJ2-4	CASSPVIGGSRAKNIQYF	TGTGCCAGTAGTCCCGTAATCGGTGGGAGTCGCGCCAAAAACATTCAGTACTTC
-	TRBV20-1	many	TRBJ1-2	CSASLGGDYGYTF	TGCAGTGCTAGTTTGGGGGGCGACTATGGCTACACCTTC
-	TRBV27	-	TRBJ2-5	CASSLSGRGETQYF	TGTGCCAGCAGTTTATCGGGCAGGGGAGAGACCCAGTACTTC
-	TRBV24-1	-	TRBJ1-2	CATSGPGFYGYTF	TGTGCCACCAGTGGACCGGGGTTCTATGGCTACACCTTC
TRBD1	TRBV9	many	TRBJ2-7	CASSARDRGVYEQYF	TGTGCCAGCAGCGCGAGGGACAGGGGCGTCTACGAGCAGTACTTC
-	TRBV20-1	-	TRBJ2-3	CSAARDTQYF	TGCAGTGCCGCACGGGATACGCAGTATTTT
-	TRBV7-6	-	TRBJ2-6	CASSQGPGANALTF	TGTGCCAGCAGCCAGGGGCCTGGGGCCAACGCCCTGACTTTC
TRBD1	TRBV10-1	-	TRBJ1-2	CASSESGTEGYTF	TGCGCCAGCAGTGAGTCGGGGACAGAGGGCTACACCTTC
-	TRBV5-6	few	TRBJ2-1	CASSLGQAVNEQFF	TGTGCCAGCAGCTTGGGACAGGCGGTCAATGAGCAGTTCTTC
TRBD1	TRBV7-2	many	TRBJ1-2	CASSQGGDYGYTF	TGTGCCAGCAGCCAGGGGGGAGACTATGGCTACACCTTC
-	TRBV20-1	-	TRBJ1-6	CSAGGPPGSPLHF	TGCAGTGCTGGCGGGCCTCCGGGTTCACCCCTCCACTTT
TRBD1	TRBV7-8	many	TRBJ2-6	CASDRGTSGANVLTF	TGTGCCAGCGACAGGGGTACCTCTGGGGCCAACGTCCTGACTTTC
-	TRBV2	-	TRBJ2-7	CASSPIRGYEQYF	TGCGCCAGCAGCCCGATAAGGGGATACGAGCAGTACTTC
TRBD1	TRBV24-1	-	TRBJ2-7	CATSPGTGLVYEQYF	TGTGCCACCAGTCCCGGGACAGGGCTAGTCTACGAGCAGTACTTC
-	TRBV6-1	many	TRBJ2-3	CASSERGGADTQYF	TGTGCCAGCAGTGAAAGGGGGGGGGCAGATACGCAGTATTTT
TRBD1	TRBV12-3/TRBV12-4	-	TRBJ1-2	CASSYPTGGRNYGYTF	TGTGCCAGCAGTTATCCCACAGGGGGCCGCAACTATGGCTACACCTTC
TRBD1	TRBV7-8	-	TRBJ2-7	CASSLPPGGAYEQYF	TGTGCCAGCAGCCTTCCCCCAGGGGGCGCCTACGAGCAGTACTTC
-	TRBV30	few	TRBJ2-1	CAWSVGTGYNEQFF	TGTGCCTGGAGTGTAGGGACCGGGTACAATGAGCAGTTCTTC
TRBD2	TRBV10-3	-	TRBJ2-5	CAISESGLASYF	TGTGCCATCAGTGAGTCGGGACTAGCTAGTTACTTC
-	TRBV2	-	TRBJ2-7	CASRLTSSYEQYF	TGTGCCAGCAGACTTACGAGCTCCTACGAGCAGTACTTC
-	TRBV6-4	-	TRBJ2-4	CASSAGTKNIQYF	TGTGCCAGCAGTGCCGGGACGAAAAACATTCAGTACTTC
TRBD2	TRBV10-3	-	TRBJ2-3	CAIRATSGGISTDTQYF	TGTGCCATCAGAGCGACTAGCGGGGGGATTAGCACAGATACGCAGTATTTT
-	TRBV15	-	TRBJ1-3	CATSRDRASANTIYF	TGTGCCACCAGCAGAGATCGGGCCTCTGCGAACACCATATATTTT
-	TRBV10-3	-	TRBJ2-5	CAISDREAQTQYF	TGTGCCATCAGTGACAGGGAGGCGCAAACCCAGTACTTC
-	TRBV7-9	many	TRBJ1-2	CASNPQGVLGDGYTF	TGTGCCAGCAACCCCCAGGGAGTTCTCGGGGATGGCTACACCTTC
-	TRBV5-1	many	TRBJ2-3	CASSSDQIDTQYF	TGCGCCAGCAGCTCGGACCAGATAGATACGCAGTATTTT
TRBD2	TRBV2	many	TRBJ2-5	CASSELAGATYQETQYF	TGTGCCAGCAGTGAGCTAGCGGGGGCCACGTACCAAGAGACCCAGTACTTC
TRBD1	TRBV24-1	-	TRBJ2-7	CATSDLAEGQGYEQYF	TGTGCCACCAGTGATTTGGCTGAGGGACAGGGGTACGAGCAGTACTTC